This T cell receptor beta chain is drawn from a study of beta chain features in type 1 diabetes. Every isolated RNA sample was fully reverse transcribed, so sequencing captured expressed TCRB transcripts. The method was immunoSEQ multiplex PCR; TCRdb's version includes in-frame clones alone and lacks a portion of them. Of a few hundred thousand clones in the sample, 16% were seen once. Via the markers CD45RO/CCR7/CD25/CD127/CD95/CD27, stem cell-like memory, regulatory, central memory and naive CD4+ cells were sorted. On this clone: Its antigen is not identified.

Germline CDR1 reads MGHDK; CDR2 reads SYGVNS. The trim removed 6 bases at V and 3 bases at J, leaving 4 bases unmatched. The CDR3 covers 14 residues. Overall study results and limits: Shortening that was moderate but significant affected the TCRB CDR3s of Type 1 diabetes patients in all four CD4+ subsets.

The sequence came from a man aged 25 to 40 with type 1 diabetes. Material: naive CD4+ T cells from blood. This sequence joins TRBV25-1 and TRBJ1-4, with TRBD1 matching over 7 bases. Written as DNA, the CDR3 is TGTGCCAGCAGCATCGGGACAGCTAATGAAAAACTGTTTTTT. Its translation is CASSIGTANEKLFF.